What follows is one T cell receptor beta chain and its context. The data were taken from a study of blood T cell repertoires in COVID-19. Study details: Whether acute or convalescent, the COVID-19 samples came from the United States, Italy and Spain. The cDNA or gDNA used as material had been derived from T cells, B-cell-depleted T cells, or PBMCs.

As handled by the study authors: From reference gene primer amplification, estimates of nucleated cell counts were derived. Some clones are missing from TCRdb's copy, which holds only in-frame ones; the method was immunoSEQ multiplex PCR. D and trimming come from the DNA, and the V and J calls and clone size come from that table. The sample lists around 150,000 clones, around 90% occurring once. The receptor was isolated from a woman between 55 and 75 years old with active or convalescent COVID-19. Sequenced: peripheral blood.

Written as DNA, the CDR3 is TGTGCCAGCTCACCCCGGGAAGACTATGGCTACACCTTC. Translating it yields CASSPREDYGYTF. The chain combines TRBV18 with TRBJ1-2; no clear D gene. From germline, CDR1 is KGHSH and CDR2 LQKENI. V was pared by 3 bases and J by 3 bases, with 8 bases between. CDR3 length equals 13 residues.